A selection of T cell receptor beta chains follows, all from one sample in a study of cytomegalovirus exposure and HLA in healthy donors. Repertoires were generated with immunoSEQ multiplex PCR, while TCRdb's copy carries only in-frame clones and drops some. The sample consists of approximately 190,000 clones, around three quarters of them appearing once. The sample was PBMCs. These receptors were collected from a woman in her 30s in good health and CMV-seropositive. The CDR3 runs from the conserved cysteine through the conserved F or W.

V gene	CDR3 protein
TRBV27	CASSVGQDSYGYTF
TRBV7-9	CASSLVGDEQFF
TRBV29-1	CSVRQNEQFF
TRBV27	CASSLDRESYNEQFF
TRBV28	CASSYRLGYGETQYF
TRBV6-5	CASSAQGAGGYTF
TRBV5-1	CASGSYGRDTNYGYTF
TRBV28	CASSLQEHEQFF
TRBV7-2	CASSPGGRVGGYTF
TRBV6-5	CASSYGLAGDEQYF
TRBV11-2	CASSRQPSGSIADTQYF
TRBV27	CASSLLGVTEAFF
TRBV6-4	CASSDQAGLFF